The 26 T cell receptor beta chains below come from one sample, sequenced in a study of cytomegalovirus exposure and HLA in healthy donors. Primers: 60 Vbeta forward and 13 Jbeta reverse. Only in-frame clones appear in the TCRdb table, and some are missing; sequencing was by immunoSEQ multiplex PCR. In the table there are roughly 80,000 clones, 65% to 85% of which are singletons. The sample was PBMCs. These receptors all stem from a woman aged 45-60 years in good health and CMV-seronegative.

This chain links TRBV18 with TRBJ2-1, with 8 positions matching TRBD1. V trimming: 6 bases; J trimming: 9 bases; junction bases outside the gene matches: 10. Germline CDR1 is KGHSH and CDR2 is LQKENI. This CDR3 is 14 amino acids long. CDR3 region: CASSLRQGQGEQFF. The CDR3 DNA sequence: TGTGCCAGCTCCCTGAGACAGGGGCAGGGTGAGCAGTTCTTC.

This chain connects TRBV6-1 to TRBJ2-2; 13 positions match TRBD2. V shed 7 bases, J shed 4 bases, and the junction held 3 bases outside the gene matches. CDR1 is MNHNS, CDR2 SASEGT, per germline. The length of the CDR3 is 15 residues. The CDR3 sequence: CASNRLAGGTGELFF. The CDR3 DNA sequence: TGTGCCAGCAATCGACTAGCGGGAGGCACCGGGGAGCTGTTTTTT.

The chain couples TRBV19 to TRBJ2-5; 10 nucleotides agree with TRBD2. V lost 5 bases and J lost 0; bases outside the gene matches: 9. The CDR3 is 17 amino acids. Germline V lookup: CDR1 LNHDA, CDR2 SQIVND (reference sequence). CDR3 residues: CASSRLAGVGYQETQYF. The CDR3 DNA reads TGTGCCAGTAGTCGTCTAGCGGGAGTAGGGTACCAAGAGACCCAGTACTTC.

This chain uses TRBV6-1 with TRBJ2-5; 7 bases map to TRBD1. Germline V lookup: CDR1 MNHNS, CDR2 SASEGT. The J segment lost 2 bases and the V segment lost 2 bases, leaving 8 bases of the junction unmatched. The CDR3 consists of 16 residues. The DNA for the CDR3 is TGTGCCAGCAGTGAATCCCTGGGACAGTTACAAGAGACCCAGTACTTC. Its protein is CASSESLGQLQETQYF.

V gene TRBV6-5 combines with J gene TRBJ1-1; 7 bases line up with TRBD1. Germline V gene data show CDR1 as MNHEY and CDR2 as SVGAGI. V shed 6 bases and J 0 bases; nucleotides not matched to a gene: 4. CDR3 length: 14 amino acids. The CDR3 region has the DNA TGTGCCAGCAGCTCGACAGGGTTGAACACTGAAGCTTTCTTT. Its protein is CASSSTGLNTEAFF.

This chain links TRBV18 with TRBJ1-5; TRBD1 aligns across 7 bases. The J segment lost 1 base and the V segment lost 2 bases, leaving 11 bases of the junction unmatched. Germline lookup yields CDR1 KGHSH and CDR2 LQKENI. This CDR3 region has 18 residues. CDR3 nucleotides: TGTGCCAGCTCACCAGAAAATACTCGACAGGGCAGCAATCAGCCCCAGCATTTT. Translating gives CASSPENTRQGSNQPQHF.

This sequence joins TRBV5-1 and TRBJ2-3; 7 bases agree with TRBD1. V was clipped by 0 bases and J by 4 bases; unmatched bases: 2. Germline CDR1 and CDR2: SGHRS and YFSETQ. The CDR3 runs 14 residues. Here the CDR3 reads CASSLGQGPDTQYF. CDR3 bases: TGCGCCAGCAGCTTGGGACAGGGTCCAGATACGCAGTATTTT.

Only a few counts were recorded for this clone. V is TRBV19 and J is TRBJ2-6; 8 nucleotides align to TRBD1. This CDR3 comprises 15 residues. Germline CDR1 and CDR2: LNHDA and SQIVND (reference sequence). Trimming at V came to 6 bases and at J to 0 bases, leaving 1 base not matched to a gene. The DNA for the CDR3 is TGTGCCAGTAGAGACAGGGGCTCTGGGGCCAACGTCCTGACTTTC. Translated, it gives CASRDRGSGANVLTF.

This clone has a handful of counts. The V and J genes are TRBV18 and TRBJ1-2, with 8 bases identical to TRBD1. V gave up 5 bases and J gave up 4 bases; unmatched junction bases: 12. The CDR3 is 16 residues long. Looked up from germline, CDR1 is KGHSH and CDR2 is LQKENI. The DNA of the CDR3 is TGTGCCAGCTCAGCTAGGCCGACAGGGGCGCGCTATGGCTACACCTTC. Its translation: CASSARPTGARYGYTF.

CDR3 DNA sequence: TGTGCCTGGGGGTTTAGCGGGGGGGCGAAGACCCAGTACTTC. Translating it yields CAWGFSGGAKTQYF. This chain joins TRBV30 and TRBJ2-5; 11 positions match TRBD2. Germline V CDR1 and CDR2: GTSNPN, SVGIG (reference sequence). This CDR3 has 14 residues. J gave up 6 bases and V 5 bases, and 8 bases lay outside the gene matches.

The V call is TRBV18, the J call TRBJ1-1; D gene uncertain. CDR3 length: 15 amino acids. The germline V gene encodes CDR1 KGHSH and CDR2 LQKENI. Trimming removed 3 bases from V and 6 bases from J, with 17 bases in between. CDR3 loop: CASSPGGRLGSEAFF. In DNA, the CDR3 is TGTGCCAGCTCACCGGGAGGGCGGTTAGGGTCTGAAGCTTTCTTT.

The CDR3 loop is CASSLQGGIYNEQFF. For the CDR3, the DNA is TGTGCCAGCAGTCTACAGGGGGGGATATACAATGAGCAGTTCTTC. The V gene is TRBV27, the J gene TRBJ2-1; D may be TRBD1 (8 bases). CDR3 length: 15 residues. Per the germline V gene, CDR1 is MNHEY and CDR2 is SMNVEV (reference sequence). V shed 5 bases and J shed 4 bases, with 15 bases lying between them.

The chain has TRBV4-1 and TRBJ2-7, with TRBD2 matching 13 bases. Looked up from germline, CDR1 is MGHRA and CDR2 is YSYEKL. This CDR3 spans 15 amino acids. V lost 7 bases to trimming and J lost 5 bases; unmatched junction nucleotides: 8. The CDR3 DNA sequence: TGCGCCAGCACCGGACTAGCGGGAGTAGGAAACGAGCAGTACTTC. Translated, it gives CASTGLAGVGNEQYF.

V and J are TRBV5-1 and TRBJ2-7, with D uncertain. Germline CDR1 reads SGHRS; CDR2 reads YFSETQ. With 5 bases removed from V and 1 base from J, the gap between germline ends came to 10 bases. The CDR3 is 13 amino acids. CDR3 DNA: TGCGCCAGCAGTTCCTCGGTATCCTACGAGCAGTACTTC. Amino acids: CASSSSVSYEQYF.

The chain is built from TRBV5-1 and TRBJ2-2, with 8 bases lining up with TRBD2. This CDR3 is 17 amino acids long. The germline V gene encodes CDR1 SGHRS and CDR2 YFSETQ. Losses at the gene ends were 0 bases for V and 5 bases for J; bases not matched to a gene: 9. The CDR3 DNA follows: TGCGCCAGCAGCTTGGCCAAGCGGGGGCTATCGACCGGGGAGCTGTTTTTT. Translating it yields CASSLAKRGLSTGELFF.

The chain carries TRBV7-9 and TRBJ1-2; the D gene is possibly TRBD1 (5 bases). The CDR3 runs 18 residues. Per the germline V gene, CDR1 is SEHNR and CDR2 is FQNEAQ (reference sequence). Trimming shortened V by 5 bases and J by 0 bases, and 22 bases separated the two germline ends. CDR3 region: CASSPTPWTQLTNYGYTF. CDR3 nucleotide sequence: TGTGCCAGCAGCCCAACCCCATGGACACAACTAACTAACTATGGCTACACCTTC.

The V call is TRBV27, the J call TRBJ2-3; 13 nucleotides align to TRBD2. In germline, CDR1 is MNHEY, CDR2 SMNVEV (reference sequence). Trimming at V came to 5 bases and at J to 4 bases, leaving 9 bases not matched to a gene. The CDR3 consists of 17 residues. CDR3 sequence reads: CASSLTSGRAGPDTQYF. The CDR3 DNA reads as TGTGCCAGCAGTCTCACTAGCGGGAGGGCCGGCCCAGATACGCAGTATTTT.

The V call is TRBV7-3, the J call TRBJ2-2; no firm D call. Germline CDR1 is SGHTA and CDR2 is FQGTGA. Trimming took 1 base from V and 5 from J, leaving 8 bases between them. The CDR3 has 14 amino acids. The CDR3 nucleotides read TGTGCCAGCAGCTTAATGGCAGAAACCGGGGAGCTGTTTTTT. This encodes CASSLMAETGELFF.

This chain connects TRBV4-1 to TRBJ2-1, with D possibly matching TRBD2 (6 bases). The CDR3 is 17 residues long. The germline CDR1 and CDR2 sequences are MGHRA and YSYEKL. Trimming took 1 base from V and 2 from J, leaving 15 bases between them. The CDR3 is CASSQARRTNTYNEQFF. The CDR3 DNA reads TGCGCCAGCAGCCAAGCGAGGCGGACTAATACCTACAATGAGCAGTTCTTC.

The chain recombines TRBV1 with TRBJ2-7; the table assigns TRBD2, which was not confirmed against the DNA. TRBV1 is a pseudogene locus. The CDR3 has 18 amino acids. The CDR3 sequence: CTSSQDPYPSGSWNEQYF. The CDR3 coding sequence is TGCACCAGCAGCCAAGATCCATACCCTAGCGGGAGTTGGAACGAGCAGTACTTC.

Notes on this clone: The sample contains more than one DNA sequence encoding this CDR3. The CDR3 nucleotides read TGCAGCGTGGGGACAGGGGTGAACACTGAAGCTTTCTTT. Its protein product is CSVGTGVNTEAFF. The chain links TRBV29-1 to TRBJ1-1; 10 bases fit TRBD1. The trim removed 6 bases at V and 0 bases at J, leaving 1 base unmatched. Germline V CDR1 and CDR2: SQVTM, ANQGSEA. The length of the CDR3 is 13 residues.

This clone came up a few times. J is TRBJ1-4 and V is TRBV7-3; 9 bases are a match to TRBD1. This CDR3 has 13 amino acids. Trimming cost V 5 bases and J 10 bases; bases outside gene matches: 5. In germline, CDR1 is SGHTA, CDR2 FQGTGA. The CDR3 protein is CASSLDRGGKLFF. CDR3 sequence (DNA): TGTGCCAGCAGCCTGGACAGGGGTGGAAAACTGTTTTTT.

This chain links TRBV9 with TRBJ1-5; 10 nucleotides line up with TRBD1. The CDR3 totals 19 residues. V trimming: 5 bases; J trimming: 5 bases; junction bases outside the gene matches: 19. Germline-derived CDR1 and CDR2 are SGDLS and YYNGEE. The CDR3: CASRDRQGAGGLRDQPQHF. Written as DNA, the CDR3 is TGTGCCAGCAGAGATAGACAGGGGGCTGGCGGACTGCGCGATCAGCCCCAGCATTTT.

The chain couples TRBV4-1 to TRBJ2-1; 8 bases line up with TRBD2. Germline assignment: CDR1 MGHRA and CDR2 YSYEKL. This CDR3 spans 14 amino acids. With V trimmed by 0 bases and J by 9 bases, 4 bases remained unmatched. The CDR3 coding sequence is TGCGCCAGCAGCCAAGAGGCCGGGAGGGGTGAGCAGTTCTTC. It specifies CASSQEAGRGEQFF.

The chain combines TRBV7-9 with TRBJ1-5, with D possibly being TRBD1 (5 bases). Per germline, CDR1 SEHNR and CDR2 FQNEAQ (reference sequence). V shed 5 bases and J shed 4 bases, with 12 bases lying between them. The length of the CDR3 is 14 residues. The CDR3 nucleotides are TGTGCCAGCAGCCTAGGGGCCGGAAATCAGCCCCAGCATTTT. Amino acid sequence: CASSLGAGNQPQHF.

Notes on this clone: The junction departs from the called germline gene at one end, perhaps through a read error. The V gene is TRBV7-7, the J gene TRBJ2-1; 10 nucleotides agree with TRBD1. Germline V gene data show CDR1 as SSHAT and CDR2 as FNYEAQ (reference sequence). This CDR3 contains 15 residues. The DNA of the CDR3 is TGTGCTAGCAGCCCACATCGGGACAGGGGTAGTGAGCAGTTCTTC. Translated: CASSPHRDRGSEQFF. Supplemented by reference TRBV7-7 and TRBJ2-1, the full variable domain reads GAGVSQSPRYKVTKRGQDVTLRCDPISSHATLYWYQQALGQGPEFLTYFNYEAQPDKSGLPSDRFSAERPEGSISTLTIQRTEQRDSAMYRCASSPHRDRGSEQFFGPGTRLTVL.